This T cell receptor beta chain was identified in a study of identifying expanded T cells in peripheral blood. Looked up from germline, CDR1 is LNHDA and CDR2 is SQIVND (reference sequence). CDR3 size: 14 residues. The V gene end was trimmed by 3 bases and the J gene end by 5 bases; junction bases not matched to a gene: 4. The count of this clone is one. The method was immunoSEQ multiplex PCR; TCRdb's version includes in-frame clones alone and lacks a portion of them. This sample has around 120,000 clones, with around 88% found just once. Healthy donors had no documented immune events, such as infections, while sampled.

This receptor was taken from a person between 18 and 69 years old in good health. The sample comprised blood. The rearrangement joins TRBV19 to TRBJ1-5; 7 nucleotides match TRBD1. CDR3 bases: TGTGCCAGTAGTATGGGAAGGGGGCATCAGCCCCAGCATTTT. It translates to CASSMGRGHQPQHF.